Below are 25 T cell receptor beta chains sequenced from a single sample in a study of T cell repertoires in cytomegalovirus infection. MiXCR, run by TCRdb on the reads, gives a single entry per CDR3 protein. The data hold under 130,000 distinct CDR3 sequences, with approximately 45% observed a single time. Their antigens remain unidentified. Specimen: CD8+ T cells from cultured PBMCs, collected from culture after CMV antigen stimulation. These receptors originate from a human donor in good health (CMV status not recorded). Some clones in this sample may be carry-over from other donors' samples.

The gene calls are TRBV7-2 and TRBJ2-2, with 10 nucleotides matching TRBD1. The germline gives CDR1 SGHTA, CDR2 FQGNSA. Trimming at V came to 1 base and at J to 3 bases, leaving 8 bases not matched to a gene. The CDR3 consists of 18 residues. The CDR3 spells CASSLGGPGTGDTGELFF. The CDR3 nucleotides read TGTGCCAGCAGCTTAGGGGGGCCGGGGACAGGGGACACCGGGGAGCTGTTTTTT.

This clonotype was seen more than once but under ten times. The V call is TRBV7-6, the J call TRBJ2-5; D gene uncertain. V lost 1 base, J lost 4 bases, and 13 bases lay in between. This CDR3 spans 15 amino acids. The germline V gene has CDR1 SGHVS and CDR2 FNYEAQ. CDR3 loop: CASSLEFTGGETQYF. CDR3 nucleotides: TGTGCCAGCAGCTTAGAATTTACTGGCGGAGAGACCCAGTACTTC.

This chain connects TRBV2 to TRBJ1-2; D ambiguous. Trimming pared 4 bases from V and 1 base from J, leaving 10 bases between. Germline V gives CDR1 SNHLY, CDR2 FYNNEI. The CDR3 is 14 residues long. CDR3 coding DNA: TGTGCCAGCAGTGTGTCCCAGCTTAACTATGGCTACACCTTC. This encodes CASSVSQLNYGYTF.

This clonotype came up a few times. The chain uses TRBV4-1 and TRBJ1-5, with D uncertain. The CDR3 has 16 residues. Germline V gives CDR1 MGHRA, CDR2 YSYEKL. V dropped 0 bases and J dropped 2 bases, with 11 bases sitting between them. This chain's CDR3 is CASSQEASSGNQPQHF. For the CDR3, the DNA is TGCGCCAGCAGCCAAGAGGCGTCTAGCGGCAATCAGCCCCAGCATTTT.

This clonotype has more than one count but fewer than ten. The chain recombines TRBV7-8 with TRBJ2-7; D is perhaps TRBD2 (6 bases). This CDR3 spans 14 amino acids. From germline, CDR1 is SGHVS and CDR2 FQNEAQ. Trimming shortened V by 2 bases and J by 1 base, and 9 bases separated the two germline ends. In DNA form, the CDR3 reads TGTGCCAGCAGCTTAATTAGCGGTTCCTACGAGCAGTACTTC. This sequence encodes CASSLISGSYEQYF.

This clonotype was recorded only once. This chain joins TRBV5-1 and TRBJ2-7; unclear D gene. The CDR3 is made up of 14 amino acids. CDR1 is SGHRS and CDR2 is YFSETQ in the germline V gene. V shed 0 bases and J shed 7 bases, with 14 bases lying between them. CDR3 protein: CASSLVGASGEQYF. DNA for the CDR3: TGCGCCAGCAGCTTGGTTGGCGCCTCAGGAGAGCAGTACTTC.

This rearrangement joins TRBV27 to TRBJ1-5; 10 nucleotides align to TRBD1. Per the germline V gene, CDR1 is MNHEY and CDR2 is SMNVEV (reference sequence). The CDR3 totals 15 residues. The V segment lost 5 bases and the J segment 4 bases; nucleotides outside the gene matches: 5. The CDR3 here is CASSLRTGGNQPQHF. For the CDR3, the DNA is TGTGCCAGCAGTCTCCGGACAGGGGGGAATCAGCCCCAGCATTTT.

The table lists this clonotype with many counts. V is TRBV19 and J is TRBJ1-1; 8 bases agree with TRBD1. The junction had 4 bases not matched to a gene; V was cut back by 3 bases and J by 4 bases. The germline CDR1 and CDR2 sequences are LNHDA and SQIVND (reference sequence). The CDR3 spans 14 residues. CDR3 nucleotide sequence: TGTGCCAGTAGTATGACAGGGGCGCGCACTGAAGCTTTCTTT. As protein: CASSMTGARTEAFF.

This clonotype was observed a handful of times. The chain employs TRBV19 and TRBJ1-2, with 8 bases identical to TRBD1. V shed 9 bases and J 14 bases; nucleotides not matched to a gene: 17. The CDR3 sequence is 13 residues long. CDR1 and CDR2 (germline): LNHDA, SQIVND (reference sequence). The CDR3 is CASQGQGPFVDTF. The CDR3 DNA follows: TGTGCCAGCCAAGGACAGGGCCCTTTTGTGGATACCTTC. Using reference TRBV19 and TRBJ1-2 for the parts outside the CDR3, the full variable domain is DGGITQSPKYLFRKEGQNVTLSCEQNLNHDAMYWYRQDPGQGLRLIYYSQIVNDFQKGDIAEGYSVSREKKESFPLTVTSAQKNPTAFYLCASQGQGPFVDTFGSGTRLTVV.

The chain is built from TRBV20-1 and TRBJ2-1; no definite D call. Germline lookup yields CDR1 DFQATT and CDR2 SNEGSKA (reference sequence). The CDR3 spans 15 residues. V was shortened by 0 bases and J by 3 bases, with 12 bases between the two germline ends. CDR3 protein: CSARDQSGDYNEQFF. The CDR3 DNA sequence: TGCAGTGCTAGAGATCAGTCGGGCGACTACAATGAGCAGTTCTTC.

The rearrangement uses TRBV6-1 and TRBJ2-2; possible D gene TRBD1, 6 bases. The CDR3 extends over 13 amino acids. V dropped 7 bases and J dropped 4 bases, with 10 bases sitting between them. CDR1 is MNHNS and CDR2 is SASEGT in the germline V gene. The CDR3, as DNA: TGTGCCAGCACCACGGACAGCACCGGGGAGCTGTTTTTT. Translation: CASTTDSTGELFF.

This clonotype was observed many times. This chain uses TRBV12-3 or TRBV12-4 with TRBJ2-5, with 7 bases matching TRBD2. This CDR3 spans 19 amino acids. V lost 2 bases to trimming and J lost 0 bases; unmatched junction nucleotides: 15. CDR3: CASSLIGRLADLYQETQYF. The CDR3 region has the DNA TGTGCCAGCAGTTTAATCGGTCGGCTAGCGGACTTGTACCAAGAGACCCAGTACTTC.

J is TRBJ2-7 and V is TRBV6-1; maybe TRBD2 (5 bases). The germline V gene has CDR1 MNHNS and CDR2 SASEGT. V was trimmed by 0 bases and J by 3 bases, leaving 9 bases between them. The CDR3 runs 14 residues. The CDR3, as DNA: TGTGCCAGCAGTGAAGCGGGAGTAGACTACGAGCAGTACTTC. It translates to CASSEAGVDYEQYF.

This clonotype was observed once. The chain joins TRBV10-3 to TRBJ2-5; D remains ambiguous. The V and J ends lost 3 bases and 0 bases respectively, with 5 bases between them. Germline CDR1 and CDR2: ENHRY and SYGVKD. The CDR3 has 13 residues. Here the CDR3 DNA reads TGTGCCATCAGTGATGACGACCAAGAGACCCAGTACTTC. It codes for CAISDDDQETQYF.

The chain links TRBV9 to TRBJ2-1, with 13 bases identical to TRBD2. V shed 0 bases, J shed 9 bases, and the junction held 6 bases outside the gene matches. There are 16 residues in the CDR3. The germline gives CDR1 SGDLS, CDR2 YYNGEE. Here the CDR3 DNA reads TGTGCCAGCAGCGTAGGCTTACTAGCGGGGGGGATTGAGCAGTTCTTC. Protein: CASSVGLLAGGIEQFF.

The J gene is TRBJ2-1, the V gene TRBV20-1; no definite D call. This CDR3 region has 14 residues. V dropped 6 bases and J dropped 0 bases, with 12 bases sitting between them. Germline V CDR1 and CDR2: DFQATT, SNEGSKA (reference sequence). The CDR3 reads CSAPQPSSYNEQFF. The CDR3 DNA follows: TGCAGTGCCCCGCAACCGAGCTCCTACAATGAGCAGTTCTTC.

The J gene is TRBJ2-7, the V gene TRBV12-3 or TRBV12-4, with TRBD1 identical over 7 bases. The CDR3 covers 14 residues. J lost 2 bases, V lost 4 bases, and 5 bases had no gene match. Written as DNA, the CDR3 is TGTGCCAGCAGTTCCCCAGACAGGGCCTACGAGCAGTACTTC. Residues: CASSSPDRAYEQYF.

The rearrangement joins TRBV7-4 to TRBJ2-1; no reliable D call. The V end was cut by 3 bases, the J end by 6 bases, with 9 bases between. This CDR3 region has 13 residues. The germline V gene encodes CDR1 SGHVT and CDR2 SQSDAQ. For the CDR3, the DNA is TGTGCCAGCAGCTTCTCCATGGGCAATGAGCAGTTCTTC. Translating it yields CASSFSMGNEQFF.

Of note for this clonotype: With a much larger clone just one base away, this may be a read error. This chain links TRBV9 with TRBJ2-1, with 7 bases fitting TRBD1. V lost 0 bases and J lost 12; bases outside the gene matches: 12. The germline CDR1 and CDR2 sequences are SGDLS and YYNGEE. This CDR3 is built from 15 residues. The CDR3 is CASSVEVGGWYVQFF. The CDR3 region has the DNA TGTGCCAGCAGCGTAGAAGTAGGGGGCTGGTATGTGCAGTTCTTC.

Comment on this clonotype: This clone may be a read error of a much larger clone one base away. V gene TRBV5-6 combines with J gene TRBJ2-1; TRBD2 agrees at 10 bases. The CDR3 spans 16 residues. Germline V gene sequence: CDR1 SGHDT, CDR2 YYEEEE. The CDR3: CAGSSISSGGYNEQFF. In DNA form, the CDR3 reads TGTGCCGGCAGCTCCATTTCTAGCGGGGGCTACAATGAGCAGTTCTTC. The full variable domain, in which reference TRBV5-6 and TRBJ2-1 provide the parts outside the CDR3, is DAGVTQSPTHLIKTRGQQVTLRCSPKSGHDTVSWYQQALGQGPQFIFQYYEEEERQRGNFPDRFSGHQFPNYSSELNVNALLLGDSALYLCAGSSISSGGYNEQFFGPGTRLTVL.

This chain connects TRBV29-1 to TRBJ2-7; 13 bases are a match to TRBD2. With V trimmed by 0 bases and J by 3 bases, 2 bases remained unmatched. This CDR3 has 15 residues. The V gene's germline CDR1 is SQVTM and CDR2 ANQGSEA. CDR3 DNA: TGCAGCGTTGAAGAGCGGACTAGCGGGAGCTACGAGCAGTACTTC. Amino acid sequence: CSVEERTSGSYEQYF.

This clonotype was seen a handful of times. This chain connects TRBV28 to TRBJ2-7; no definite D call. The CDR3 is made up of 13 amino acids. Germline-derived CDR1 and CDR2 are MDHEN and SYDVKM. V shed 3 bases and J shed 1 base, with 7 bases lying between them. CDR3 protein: CASSLTVSYEQYF. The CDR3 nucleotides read TGTGCCAGCAGTTTGACTGTTTCCTACGAGCAGTACTTC.

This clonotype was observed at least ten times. The CDR3: CASSLSLGAITEAFF. In nucleotides, the CDR3 is TGTGCCAGCAGTTTATCTCTGGGGGCGATTACCGAAGCTTTCTTT. The V and J genes are TRBV27 and TRBJ1-1, with D maybe TRBD1 (6 bases). V lost 0 bases, J lost 8 bases, and 16 bases lay in between. The CDR3 sequence is 15 residues long. The germline V gene encodes CDR1 MNHEY and CDR2 SMNVEV (reference sequence).

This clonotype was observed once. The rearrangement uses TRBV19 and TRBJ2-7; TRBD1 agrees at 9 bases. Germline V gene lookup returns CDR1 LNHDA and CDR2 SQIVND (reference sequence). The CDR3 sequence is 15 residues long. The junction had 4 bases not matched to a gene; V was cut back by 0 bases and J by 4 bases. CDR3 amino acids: CASSIELTGGYEQYF. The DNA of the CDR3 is TGTGCCAGTAGTATAGAACTGACAGGGGGGTACGAGCAGTACTTC.

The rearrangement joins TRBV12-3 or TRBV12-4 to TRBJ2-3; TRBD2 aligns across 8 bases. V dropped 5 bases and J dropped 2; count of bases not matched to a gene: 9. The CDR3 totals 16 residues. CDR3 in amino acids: CASSGGSGVLTDTQYF. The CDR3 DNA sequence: TGTGCCAGCAGTGGGGGTAGCGGGGTCCTCACAGATACGCAGTATTTT.